The 10 T cell receptor beta chains below come from one sample, sequenced in a study of blood T cell repertoires in COVID-19. Profiled with immunoSEQ multiplex PCR; TCRdb holds only in-frame clones, not every one. The repertoire holds roughly 300,000 clones, around 90% seen once, with approximately 5.4% in the top ten. Sequencing was carried out using PBMCs or T cells enriched from blood (not recorded which). The receptors derive from a woman aged 25-40 years who had recovered from COVID-19.

As to this clone: Germline is not matched at one junction end, which may reflect a read error. This chain connects TRBV18 to TRBJ2-4; 11 bases are a match to TRBD2. This CDR3 has 17 amino acids. Germline V gene sequence: CDR1 KGHSH, CDR2 LQKENI. This chain's CDR3 is CANSPPASGGAKNIQYF. CDR3 DNA: TGTGCCAACTCACCACCGGCTAGCGGGGGGGCCAAAAACATTCAGTACTTC.

The chain joins TRBV29-1 to TRBJ1-1; 7 bases agree with TRBD1. After removal of 6 bases from V and 3 bases from J, the junction contained 10 bases not matched to a gene. The CDR3 loop spans 14 amino acids. Germline V gene sequence: CDR1 SQVTM, CDR2 ANQGSEA. DNA for the CDR3: TGCAGCGTCACTCCCGGGACAGTGTACACTGAAGCTTTCTTT. This codes for CSVTPGTVYTEAFF.

This clone appeared a single time. This chain links TRBV7-6 with TRBJ1-1; no clear D gene. The CDR3 length is 17 residues. Germline V CDR1 and CDR2: SGHVS, FNYEAQ. With 1 base removed from V and 3 bases from J, the gap between germline ends came to 18 bases. Written as DNA, the CDR3 is TGTGCCAGCAGCTTAGGACCCCAAGGGTGGCGGGACACTGAAGCTTTCTTT. This gives the protein CASSLGPQGWRDTEAFF.

The chain carries TRBV19 and TRBJ1-2, with 11 bases aligning to TRBD1. In germline, CDR1 is LNHDA, CDR2 SQIVND (reference sequence). CDR3 length equals 13 residues. The trim removed 7 bases at V and 6 bases at J, leaving 4 bases unmatched. CDR3 sequence (DNA): TGTGCCAGTAAGAGGACAGGGGGCCATGGCTACACCTTC. Its translation is CASKRTGGHGYTF.

The rearrangement links TRBV12-3 or TRBV12-4 to TRBJ2-7; no clear D gene. The CDR3 runs 12 residues. Trimming removed 3 bases at V and 2 bases at J, with 5 bases between. The CDR3 spells CASSFRPYEQYF. The DNA for the CDR3 is TGTGCCAGCAGTTTCAGGCCCTACGAGCAGTACTTC.

The chain couples TRBV6-5 to TRBJ1-4; 9 bases agree with TRBD1. J was trimmed by 7 bases and V by 6 bases; bases with no gene match: 6. The CDR3 is made up of 14 amino acids. Germline V CDR1 and CDR2: MNHEY, SVGAGI. CDR3 sequence (DNA): TGTGCCAGCAGCATACAGGGGGCCGGTGAAAAACTGTTTTTT. It translates to CASSIQGAGEKLFF.

J is TRBJ1-5 and V is TRBV7-2; no clear D. Trimming left V 8 bases short and J 2 bases short, with 10 bases between. The CDR3 contains 13 residues. Germline V CDR1 and CDR2: SGHTA, FQGNSA. CDR3 region: CASGQVGNQPQHF. Written as DNA, the CDR3 is TGTGCCAGCGGCCAGGTTGGCAATCAGCCCCAGCATTTT.

The chain combines TRBV5-8 with TRBJ2-7; possible D gene TRBD1, 5 bases. V shed 2 bases and J shed 0 bases, with 12 bases lying between them. The CDR3 loop spans 15 amino acids. CDR1 is SGHTS, CDR2 YDEGEE, per germline. The CDR3 here is CASSFSGPLSYEQYF. CDR3 sequence (DNA): TGTGCCAGCAGCTTTTCAGGGCCCCTCTCCTACGAGCAGTACTTC.

This chain uses TRBV30 with TRBJ1-4, with 8 positions matching TRBD1. The CDR3 is made up of 14 amino acids. Germline V CDR1 and CDR2: GTSNPN, SVGIG (reference sequence). V trimming: 3 bases; J trimming: 5 bases; junction bases outside the gene matches: 5. The DNA of the CDR3 is TGTGCCTGGAGGACCGGGACAGGAAATGAAAAACTGTTTTTT. Translating it yields CAWRTGTGNEKLFF.

The genes are TRBV30 and TRBJ2-1, with 13 bases that match TRBD2. The germline V gene encodes CDR1 GTSNPN and CDR2 SVGIG (reference sequence). V dropped 4 bases and J dropped 7; count of bases not matched to a gene: 4. This CDR3 region has 14 residues. CDR3 coding DNA: TGTGCCTGGAATCCGGGACTAGCGGGGAATGAGCAGTTCTTC. It codes for CAWNPGLAGNEQFF.